Presented here are 3 T cell receptor beta chains from one specimen sequenced in a study of shared clonotypes between healthy human individuals. Clones were sequenced by immunoSEQ multiplex PCR, and TCRdb holds only the in-frame ones, with some missing. The sample holds 2 million to 2.5 million clones; approximately 93% are singletons and the top ten take roughly 0.36%. Sequencing input: naive CD4+ T cells from PBMCs. This sample's subset: CD45RA+ positively selected. The receptors were gathered from a man aged 18-30 years in good health. Some clones in this sample may be carry-over from other donors' samples.

V gene TRBV5-5 combines with J gene TRBJ1-1; D unclear. V shed 2 bases and J shed 5 bases, with 13 bases lying between them. Germline V gene sequence: CDR1 SGHKS, CDR2 YYEKEE (reference sequence). This CDR3 has 14 amino acids. CDR3 nucleotide sequence: TGTGCCAGCAGCTTCTCGGGTGGTGGAACTGAAGCTTTCTTT. It translates to CASSFSGGGTEAFF.

This rearrangement joins TRBV6-4 to TRBJ2-3; D is unresolved. This CDR3 has 14 residues. Trimming removed 6 bases from V and 2 bases from J, with 12 bases in between. Per germline, CDR1 MRHNA and CDR2 SNTAGT. The CDR3 DNA sequence: TGTGCCAGCAGCCGGGCCTTGAACACAGATACGCAGTATTTT. Amino acids: CASSRALNTDTQYF.

The chain recombines TRBV2 with TRBJ2-3, with D perhaps TRBD2 (6 bases). Germline CDR1 reads SNHLY; CDR2 reads FYNNEI. The V and J ends lost 6 bases and 0 bases respectively, with 13 bases between them. This CDR3 has 15 amino acids. The CDR3 bases are TGTGCCAGCAGCCAACTAGCCCTTAGCACAGATACGCAGTATTTT. This encodes CASSQLALSTDTQYF.